The 23 T cell receptor beta chains presented below share a single source sample, sequenced in a study of blood T cells in healthy people across ages. Primed by a sample-barcoded 5' primer and a J-beta primer mix, a second PCR proceeded for about 6 to 12 cycles. TCRdb re-derived calls from the 5' RACE reads in MiXCR, one entry per CDR3 protein. The data show about 600,000 distinct CDR3 sequences, less than 60% seen once. Specimen: blood. The receptor set was obtained from a man older than 75 in good health.

The genes are TRBV3-1 and TRBJ1-3; no definite D call. V was clipped by 4 bases and J by 1 base, with 17 bases between them. CDR1 is LGHDT and CDR2 is YNNKEL in the germline V gene (reference sequence). This CDR3 spans 17 amino acids. As DNA, the CDR3 is TGTGCCAGCAGCCCCGTCCTTCAGACCCCTTCTGGAAACACCATATATTTT. It codes for CASSPVLQTPSGNTIYF.

This clonotype was counted between two and nine times. The V call is TRBV7-3, the J call TRBJ2-4, with TRBD1 matching 10 bases. This CDR3 is built from 16 residues. J was trimmed by 2 bases and V by 0 bases; bases with no gene match: 1. Germline CDR1 reads SGHTA; CDR2 reads FQGTGA. In DNA, the CDR3 is TGTGCCAGCAGCTTAACGGGACAGGGGACCAAAAACATTCAGTACTTC. Translating it yields CASSLTGQGTKNIQYF.

J is TRBJ1-2 and V is TRBV29-1, with D unclear. The germline V gene has CDR1 SQVTM and CDR2 ANQGSEA. The CDR3 has 13 residues. Trimming cost V 5 bases and J 0 bases, with 10 bases left between them. This chain's CDR3 is CSVTRETNYGYTF. In nucleotides, the CDR3 is TGCAGCGTTACGCGGGAGACTAACTATGGCTACACCTTC.

Here the CDR3 reads CSARDITGQEYGYTF. The CDR3 DNA is TGCAGTGCTAGAGATATAACAGGGCAGGAGTATGGCTACACCTTC. This rearrangement joins TRBV20-1 to TRBJ1-2; weak D call: TRBD1 (6 bases). Per the germline V gene, CDR1 is DFQATT and CDR2 is SNEGSKA (reference sequence). The CDR3 has 15 residues. The germline V and J ends were trimmed by 0 bases and 5 bases, with 16 bases remaining between them.

This clonotype has just a few counts. This chain links TRBV7-9 with TRBJ2-5; D ambiguous. The V gene lost 4 bases and the J gene lost 0 bases, with 6 bases spanning the gap. Germline V gene lookup returns CDR1 SEHNR and CDR2 FQNEAQ (reference sequence). The CDR3 sequence is 13 residues long. The CDR3, as DNA: TGTGCCAGCAGCTACGGGTACCAAGAGACCCAGTACTTC. This sequence encodes CASSYGYQETQYF. The full variable domain, its missing parts supplied by reference TRBV7-9 and TRBJ2-5, is DTGVSQNPRHKITKRGQNVTFRCDPISEHNRLYWYRQTLGQGPEFLTYFQNEAQLEKSRLLSDRFSAERPKGSFSTLEIQRTEQGDSAMYLCASSYGYQETQYFGPGTRLLVL.

DNA of the CDR3: TGCAGTGCTAGGTCTAAGGGCGGGGAACTTGTCGAAAAACTGTTTTTT. Encoded protein: CSARSKGGELVEKLFF. V is TRBV20-1 and J is TRBJ1-4; D is unclear. The CDR3 runs to 16 residues. In germline, CDR1 is DFQATT, CDR2 SNEGSKA (reference sequence). Trimming left V 3 bases short and J 8 bases short, with 22 bases between.

This clonotype has more than one count but fewer than ten. The chain uses TRBV27 and TRBJ2-3; the match to TRBD2 covers 7 bases. Per germline, CDR1 MNHEY and CDR2 SMNVEV (reference sequence). This CDR3 has 13 residues. V lost 3 bases to trimming and J lost 4 bases; unmatched junction nucleotides: 1. CDR3 in DNA: TGTGCCAGCAGTTTTCGGGGGGCAGATACGCAGTATTTT. This encodes CASSFRGADTQYF.

This chain links TRBV4-1 with TRBJ1-2; D call uncertain. V dropped 0 bases and J dropped 5 bases, with 10 bases sitting between them. Germline V lookup: CDR1 MGHRA, CDR2 YSYEKL. CDR3 length: 14 residues. This CDR3 reads CASSQDADWYGYTF. The CDR3 coding sequence is TGCGCCAGCAGCCAAGATGCAGATTGGTATGGCTACACCTTC.

This clonotype appeared a few times. V usage is TRBV6-2 or TRBV6-3 and J usage is TRBJ2-7, with D perhaps matching TRBD1 (6 bases). This CDR3 is built from 15 residues. V lost 6 bases and J lost 7, with 22 bases in between. Germline CDR1 and CDR2: MNHEY and SVGEGT. The CDR3 is CASSPRGRAFGEQYF. The CDR3 bases are TGTGCCAGCAGCCCCAGGGGCCGCGCTTTCGGAGAGCAGTACTTC.

This clonotype showed up many times. The CDR3 protein is CASSVQNSPLHF. Written as DNA, the CDR3 is TGTGCCAGCAGCGTACAGAATTCACCCCTCCACTTT. The V call is TRBV7-9, the J call TRBJ1-6; no clear D gene. The germline V gene has CDR1 SEHNR and CDR2 FQNEAQ (reference sequence). With 5 bases removed from V and 7 bases from J, the gap between germline ends came to 6 bases. The CDR3 consists of 12 residues.

About this clonotype itself: The junction and the germline gene differ at one end; a read error may be behind it. V gene TRBV20-1 combines with J gene TRBJ2-1; TRBD1 matches 7 bases. CDR1 is DFQATT, CDR2 SNEGSKA, per germline (reference sequence). This CDR3 region has 15 residues. DNA of the CDR3: TGCAGTGCTATCGATAGGGGGCTTAAGGGTAATGGGCAGTTCTTC. It specifies CSAIDRGLKGNGQFF.

About this clonotype itself: Being one base from a much bigger clone, this may be a read error. The chain carries TRBV21-1 and TRBJ1-5. TRBV21-1 is a recognized pseudogene. CDR3 size: 18 residues. CDR3 region: CASSNPAAGRYSNQPQHF. The CDR3 DNA reads TGTGCCAGCAGCAATCCGGCCGCAGGGAGGTATAGCAATCAGCCCCAGCATTTT.

The gene calls are TRBV27 and TRBJ2-7, with a weak D call TRBD2 (7 bases). Germline lookup yields CDR1 MNHEY and CDR2 SMNVEV (reference sequence). The CDR3 runs 14 residues. V was pared by 5 bases and J by 6 bases, with 17 bases between. The CDR3: CASSTEGGAGEQYF. The CDR3 DNA reads TGTGCCAGCAGTACAGAGGGGGGGGCCGGCGAGCAGTACTTC.

This clonotype was counted only a few times. This chain connects TRBV7-2 to TRBJ2-5; D tentatively reads TRBD1 or TRBD2 (5 bases each). Germline V lookup: CDR1 SGHTA, CDR2 FQGNSA. With 4 bases removed from V and 1 base from J, the gap between germline ends came to 13 bases. The CDR3 spans 15 residues. CDR3 sequence reads: CASSWDVGVQETQYF. The CDR3 DNA is TGTGCCAGCAGCTGGGACGTGGGTGTCCAAGAGACCCAGTACTTC.

This clonotype was observed a few times. The chain couples TRBV20-1 to TRBJ2-7; D ambiguous. CDR1 and CDR2 (germline): DFQATT, SNEGSKA (reference sequence). This CDR3 is 15 amino acids long. V lost 3 bases and J lost 2, with 17 bases in between. The CDR3 DNA sequence: TGCAGTGCTAGCCATCCTGGAAGGACGCCCTACGAGCAGTACTTC. This encodes CSASHPGRTPYEQYF.

The chain employs TRBV12-3 or TRBV12-4 and TRBJ2-5, with D perhaps being TRBD1 or TRBD2 (5 bases each). The CDR3 spans 12 residues. V dropped 3 bases and J dropped 9 bases, with 11 bases sitting between them. The CDR3 region has the DNA TGTGCCAGCAGTTTCCCTAGCAGGGCCCAGTACTTC. Translation gives CASSFPSRAQYF.

This clonotype was detected once. The rearrangement links TRBV6-1 to TRBJ1-1; D call uncertain. The CDR3 consists of 15 residues. The V gene lost 6 bases and the J gene lost 2 bases, with 16 bases spanning the gap. Germline CDR1 reads MNHNS; CDR2 reads SASEGT. The CDR3 DNA follows: TGTGCCAGCAGCCCCCCGGTTCGGGGAAACACTGAAGCTTTCTTT. Amino acid sequence: CASSPPVRGNTEAFF.

The chain uses TRBV3-1 and TRBJ2-3; 8 positions match TRBD2. V was clipped by 3 bases and J by 7 bases; unmatched bases: 15. This CDR3 is built from 17 residues. Germline-derived CDR1 and CDR2 are LGHDT and YNNKEL (reference sequence). The CDR3 region is CASSQGVAGSTRNTQYF. The CDR3 region has the DNA TGTGCCAGCAGCCAGGGGGTAGCGGGGAGTACCCGGAATACGCAGTATTTT.

V usage is TRBV5-1 and J usage is TRBJ2-1; 9 bases match TRBD1. The CDR3 runs 13 residues. V lost 4 bases to trimming and J lost 7 bases; unmatched junction nucleotides: 3. Germline V lookup: CDR1 SGHRS, CDR2 YFSETQ. The CDR3: CASSRTGENEQFF. The CDR3, as DNA: TGCGCCAGCAGCAGGACAGGGGAGAATGAGCAGTTCTTC.

This clonotype was seen a few times. The rearrangement joins TRBV7-3 to TRBJ2-1, with 8 bases aligning to TRBD2. The CDR3 length is 15 residues. Germline V gene data show CDR1 as SGHTA and CDR2 as FQGTGA. With V trimmed by 2 bases and J by 1 base, 1 base remained unmatched. CDR3: CASSLGLASYNEQFF. DNA for the CDR3: TGTGCCAGCAGCTTAGGACTAGCATCCTACAATGAGCAGTTCTTC.

Regarding this clonotype: It may be a read error: a sequence one base away is much more abundant. The V call is TRBV7-9, the J call TRBJ1-4; D may be TRBD1 (5 bases). The CDR3 is 15 residues long. Germline V gene lookup returns CDR1 SEHNR and CDR2 FQNEAQ (reference sequence). V was clipped by 2 bases and J by 8 bases, with 15 bases between them. The CDR3 DNA reads TGTGCCAGCAGCTTATGGGGCGAAGTAGGGGAAAAACTGTTTTTT. It translates to CASSLWGEVGEKLFF.

The sample holds many counts of this clonotype. The chain is built from TRBV6-1 and TRBJ1-1; D is perhaps TRBD1 (5 bases). Germline loops: CDR1 MNHNS, CDR2 SASEGT. V was cut by 6 bases and J by 0 bases, with 17 bases left in between. The CDR3 sequence is 16 residues long. The CDR3 protein is CASRKGTGTVNTEAFF. CDR3 nucleotide sequence: TGTGCCAGCAGGAAGGGCACCGGGACGGTGAACACTGAAGCTTTCTTT.

The chain uses TRBV27 and TRBJ2-4, with D unclear. The last part of the DNA fits TRBJ2-7 better; the J call may be wrong. Germline V gene data show CDR1 as MNHEY and CDR2 as SMNVEV (reference sequence). CDR3 length: 13 residues. The CDR3 region has the DNA TGTGCCAGCACCCGACATCCACCCTACGAGCAGTACTTC. This translates into CASTRHPPYEQYF.